This T cell receptor (beta chain) is drawn from a study of T cell responses to AZD1222 COVID-19 vaccine. General study points: Females made up more of the donors, who were largely white British, and clonal diversity may have come out too low. Regions 160-218 and 743-854 dominated among vaccine-associated CD4 TCRs spanning spike.

Concerning this clone itself: Antigen specificity is unknown.

Sequenced by immunoSEQ multiplex PCR; TCRdb stores in-frame clones only, minus some. This sample carries approximately 100,000 clones, about 83% of them seen once, and the ten largest clones take 3% to 3.5%. Per the germline V gene, CDR1 is SGDLS and CDR2 is YYNGEE. Trimming took off 3 bases at V and 3 bases at J, with 24 bases between the two ends. The CDR3 spans 18 residues. The source material was peripheral blood, sampled on day 0 of AZD1222 vaccination. The chain carries TRBV9 and TRBJ1-2; D might be TRBD1 (5 bases). This clonotype was obtained from an adult in good health. The CDR3 DNA reads TGTGCCAGCAGCGCTACCGCCGGGACCTGGGTCGGGGACTATGGCTACACCTTC. Translating it yields CASSATAGTWVGDYGYTF.